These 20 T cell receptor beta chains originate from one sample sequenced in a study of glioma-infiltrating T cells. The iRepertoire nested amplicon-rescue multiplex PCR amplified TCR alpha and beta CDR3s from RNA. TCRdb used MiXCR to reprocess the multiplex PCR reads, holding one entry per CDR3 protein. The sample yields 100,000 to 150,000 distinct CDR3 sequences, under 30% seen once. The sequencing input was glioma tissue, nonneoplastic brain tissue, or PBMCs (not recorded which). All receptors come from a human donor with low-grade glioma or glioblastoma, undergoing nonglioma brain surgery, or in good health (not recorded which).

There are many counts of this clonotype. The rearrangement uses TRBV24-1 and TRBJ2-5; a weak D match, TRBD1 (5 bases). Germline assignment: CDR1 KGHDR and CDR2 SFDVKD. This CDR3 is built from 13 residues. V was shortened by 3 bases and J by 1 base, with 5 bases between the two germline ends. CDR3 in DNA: TGTGCCACCAGTGATGGGGCCCAAGAGACCCAGTACTTC. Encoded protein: CATSDGAQETQYF.

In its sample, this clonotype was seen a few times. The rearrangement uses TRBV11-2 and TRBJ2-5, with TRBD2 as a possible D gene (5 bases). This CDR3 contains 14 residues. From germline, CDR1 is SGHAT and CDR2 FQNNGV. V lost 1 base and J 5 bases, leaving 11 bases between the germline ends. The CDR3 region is CASSLGSAAETQYF. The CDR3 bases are TGTGCCAGCAGCTTAGGATCAGCGGCGGAGACCCAGTACTTC.

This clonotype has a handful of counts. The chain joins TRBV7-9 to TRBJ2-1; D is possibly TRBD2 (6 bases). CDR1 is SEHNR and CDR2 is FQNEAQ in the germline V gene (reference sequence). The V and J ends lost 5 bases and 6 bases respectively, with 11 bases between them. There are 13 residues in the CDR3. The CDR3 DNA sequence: TGTGCCAGCAGCGGGACTGGTCCCAATGAGCAGTTCTTC. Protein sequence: CASSGTGPNEQFF.

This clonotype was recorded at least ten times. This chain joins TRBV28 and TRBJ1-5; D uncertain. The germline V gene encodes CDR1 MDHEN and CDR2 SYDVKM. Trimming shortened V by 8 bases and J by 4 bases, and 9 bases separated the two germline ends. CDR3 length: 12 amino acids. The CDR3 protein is CASRNQNQPQHF. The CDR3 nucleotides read TGTGCCAGCCGAAACCAGAATCAGCCCCAGCATTTT.

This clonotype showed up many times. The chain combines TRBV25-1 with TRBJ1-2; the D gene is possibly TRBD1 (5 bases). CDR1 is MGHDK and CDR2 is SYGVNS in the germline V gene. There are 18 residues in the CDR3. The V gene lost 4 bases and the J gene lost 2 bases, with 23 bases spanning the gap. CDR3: CASSGFGAQVDSNYGYTF. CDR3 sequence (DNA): TGTGCCAGCAGTGGGTTCGGGGCGCAGGTGGACTCGAACTATGGCTACACCTTC.

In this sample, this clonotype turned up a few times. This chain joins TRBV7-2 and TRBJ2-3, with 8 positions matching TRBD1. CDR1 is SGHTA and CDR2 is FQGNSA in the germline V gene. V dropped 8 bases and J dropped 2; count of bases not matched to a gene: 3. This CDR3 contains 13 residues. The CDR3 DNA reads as TGTGCCAGCGGGGACAGGAACACAGATACGCAGTATTTT. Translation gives CASGDRNTDTQYF.

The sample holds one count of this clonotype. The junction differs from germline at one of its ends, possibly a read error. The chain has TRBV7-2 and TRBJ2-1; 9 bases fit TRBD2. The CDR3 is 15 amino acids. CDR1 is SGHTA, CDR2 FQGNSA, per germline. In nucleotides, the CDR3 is TGTGCCAGTAGCTTACAGCGGGGGGCGTCGAATGAGCGGTTCTTC. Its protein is CASSLQRGASNERFF.

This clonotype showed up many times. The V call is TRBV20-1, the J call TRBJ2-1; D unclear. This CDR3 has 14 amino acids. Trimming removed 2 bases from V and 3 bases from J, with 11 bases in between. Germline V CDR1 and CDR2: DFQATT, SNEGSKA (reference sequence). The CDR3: CSARKQQDYNEQFF. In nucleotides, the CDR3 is TGCAGTGCTAGAAAGCAGCAGGACTACAATGAGCAGTTCTTC.

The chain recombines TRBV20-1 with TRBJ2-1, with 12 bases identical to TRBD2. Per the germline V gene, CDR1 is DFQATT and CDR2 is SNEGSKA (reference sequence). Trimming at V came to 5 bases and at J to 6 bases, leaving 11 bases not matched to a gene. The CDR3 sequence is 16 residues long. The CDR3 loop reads CSAPDMTSGGPNEQFF. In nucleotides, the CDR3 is TGCAGTGCTCCTGACATGACTAGCGGGGGCCCCAATGAGCAGTTCTTC.

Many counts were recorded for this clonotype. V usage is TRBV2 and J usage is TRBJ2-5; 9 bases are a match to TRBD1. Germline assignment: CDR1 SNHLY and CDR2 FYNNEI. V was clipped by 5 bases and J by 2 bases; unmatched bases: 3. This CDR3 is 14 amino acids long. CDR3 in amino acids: CASSPGTGQETQYF. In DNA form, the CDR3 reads TGTGCCAGCAGTCCCGGGACAGGGCAAGAGACCCAGTACTTC.

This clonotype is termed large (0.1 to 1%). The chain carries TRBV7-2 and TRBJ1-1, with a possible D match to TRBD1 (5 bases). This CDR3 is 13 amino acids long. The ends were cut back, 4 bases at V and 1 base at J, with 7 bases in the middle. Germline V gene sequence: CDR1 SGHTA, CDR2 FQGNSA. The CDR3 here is CASSWTTNTEAFF. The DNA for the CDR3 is TGTGCCAGCAGCTGGACAACGAACACTGAAGCTTTCTTT. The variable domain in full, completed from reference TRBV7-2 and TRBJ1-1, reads GAGVSQSPSNKVTEKGKDVELRCDPISGHTALYWYRQSLGQGLEFLIYFQGNSAPDKSGLPSDRFSAERTGGSVSTLTIQRTQQEDSAVYLCASSWTTNTEAFFGQGTRLTVV.

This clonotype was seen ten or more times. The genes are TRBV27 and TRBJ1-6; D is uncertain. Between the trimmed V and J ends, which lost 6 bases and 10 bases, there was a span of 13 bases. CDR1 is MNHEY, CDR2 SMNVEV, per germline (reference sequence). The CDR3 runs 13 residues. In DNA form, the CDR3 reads TGTGCCAGCAGCTTCGGCGGTTCCTCACCCCTCCACTTT. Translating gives CASSFGGSSPLHF.

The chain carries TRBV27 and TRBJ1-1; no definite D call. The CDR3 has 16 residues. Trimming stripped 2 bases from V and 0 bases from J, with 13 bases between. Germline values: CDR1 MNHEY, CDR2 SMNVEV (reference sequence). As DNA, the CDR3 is TGTGCCAGCAGTTTACGCCGAGGGAGAATGAACACTGAAGCTTTCTTT. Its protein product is CASSLRRGRMNTEAFF.

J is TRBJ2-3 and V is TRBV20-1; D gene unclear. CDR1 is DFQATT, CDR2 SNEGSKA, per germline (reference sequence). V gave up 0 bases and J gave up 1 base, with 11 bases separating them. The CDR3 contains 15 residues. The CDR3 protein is CSARDIRKGTDTQYF. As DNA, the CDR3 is TGCAGTGCTAGAGATATAAGAAAGGGCACAGATACGCAGTATTTT.

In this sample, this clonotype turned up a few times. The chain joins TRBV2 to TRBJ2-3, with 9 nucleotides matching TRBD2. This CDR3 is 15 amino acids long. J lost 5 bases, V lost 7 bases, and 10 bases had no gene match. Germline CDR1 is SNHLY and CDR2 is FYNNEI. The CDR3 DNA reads TGTGCCAGCATCTTCCCTAGCGGGGTCATAGATACGCAGTATTTT. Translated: CASIFPSGVIDTQYF.

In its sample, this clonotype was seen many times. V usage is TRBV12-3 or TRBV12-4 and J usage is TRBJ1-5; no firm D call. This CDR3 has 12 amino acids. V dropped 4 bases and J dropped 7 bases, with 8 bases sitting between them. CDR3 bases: TGTGCCAGCAGTTCACCGAGCCAGCCCCAGCATTTT. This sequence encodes CASSSPSQPQHF.

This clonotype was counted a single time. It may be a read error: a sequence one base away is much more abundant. This CDR3 reads CASQGQLTDTQYF. DNA for the CDR3: TGTGCCAGCCAGGGGCAGCTCACAGATACGCAGTATTTT. This sequence joins TRBV14 and TRBJ2-3; TRBD1 is a possible D gene (6 bases). V was shortened by 8 bases and J by 2 bases, with 11 bases between the two germline ends. Germline V gene lookup returns CDR1 SGHDN and CDR2 FVKESK. This CDR3 comprises 13 residues.

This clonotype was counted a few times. The CDR3 nucleotides read TGTGCCACCAGTGAAACCCAGCGGGGTCACACAGATACGCAGTATTTT. It yields the protein CATSETQRGHTDTQYF. V usage is TRBV24-1 and J usage is TRBJ2-3, with 7 bases that match TRBD2. V lost 4 bases to trimming and J lost 2 bases; unmatched junction nucleotides: 8. CDR3 length equals 16 residues. Looked up from germline, CDR1 is KGHDR and CDR2 is SFDVKD.

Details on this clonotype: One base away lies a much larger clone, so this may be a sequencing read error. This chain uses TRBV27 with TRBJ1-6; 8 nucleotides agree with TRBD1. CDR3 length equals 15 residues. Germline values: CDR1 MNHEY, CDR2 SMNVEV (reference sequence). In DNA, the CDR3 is TGTGCCAGCGGGACTGGGACAGGACACGGTTCACCCATCCACTTT. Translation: CASGTGTGHGSPIHF.

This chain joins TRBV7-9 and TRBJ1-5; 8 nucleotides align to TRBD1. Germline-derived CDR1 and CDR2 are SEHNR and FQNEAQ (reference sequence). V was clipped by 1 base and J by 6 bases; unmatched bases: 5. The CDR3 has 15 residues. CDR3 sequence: CASSLGTGPGQPQHF. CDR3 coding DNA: TGTGCCAGCAGCTTAGGGACAGGGCCCGGTCAGCCCCAGCATTTT.